The rows below give T cell receptor beta chains drawn from one sample of a study of blood T cell repertoires in COVID-19. Profiling relied on immunoSEQ multiplex PCR, and the TCRdb table lists in-frame clones only, not all of them. The data show hundreds of thousands of clones, 85% seen once. Sequenced sample: PBMCs or T cells enriched from blood (not recorded which). The receptors originated from a man aged 40-55 years who had recovered from COVID-19. CDR3s include the opening cysteine and the closing phenylalanine or tryptophan. Each record gives: clone size, D gene, V gene, J gene, CDR3 protein, CDR3 DNA. D genes are given only for firm matches. Part of the rows lack a size; the others show once, few, many or a class for expanded clones.

clone_size: .; d_call: TRBD1; v_call: TRBV19; j_call: TRBJ2-6; cdr3_aa: CASSTHGTGGRLSVLTF; cdr3_nt: TGTGCCAGTAGTACCCACGGGACAGGGGGCAGGCTCAGCGTCCTGACTTTC
clone_size: .; d_call: .; v_call: TRBV11-1; j_call: TRBJ2-2; cdr3_aa: CASRSNTNTGELFF; cdr3_nt: TGTGCCAGCAGGTCCAACACGAACACCGGGGAGCTGTTTTTT
clone_size: few; d_call: .; v_call: TRBV12-3/TRBV12-4; j_call: TRBJ2-7; cdr3_aa: CASSRKPGEQYF; cdr3_nt: TGTGCCAGCAGCCGAAAGCCCGGCGAGCAGTACTTC
clone_size: few; d_call: TRBD2; v_call: TRBV5-5; j_call: TRBJ2-1; cdr3_aa: CASSFTFGGSSSYNEQFF; cdr3_nt: TGTGCCAGCAGCTTTACTTTCGGGGGGTCAAGCTCCTACAATGAGCAGTTCTTC
clone_size: .; d_call: TRBD2; v_call: TRBV4-1; j_call: TRBJ2-7; cdr3_aa: CASSQVRLGLESSEQYF; cdr3_nt: TGCGCCAGCAGCCAAGTTAGGCTCGGACTAGAGTCTTCCGAGCAGTACTTC
clone_size: .; d_call: TRBD1; v_call: TRBV10-1; j_call: TRBJ2-1; cdr3_aa: CASSDRDRGRDEQFF; cdr3_nt: TGCGCCAGCAGTGACCGGGACAGGGGGAGGGATGAGCAGTTCTTC
clone_size: .; d_call: .; v_call: TRBV7-2; j_call: TRBJ2-2; cdr3_aa: CASSKGRYTGELFF; cdr3_nt: TGTGCCAGCAGCAAAGGGAGGTACACCGGGGAGCTGTTTTTT
clone_size: .; d_call: TRBD1; v_call: TRBV4-1; j_call: TRBJ1-1; cdr3_aa: CASSFRDRVAEAFF; cdr3_nt: TGCGCCAGCAGCTTCCGGGACAGGGTCGCTGAAGCTTTCTTT
clone_size: .; d_call: .; v_call: TRBV5-4; j_call: TRBJ1-3; cdr3_aa: CASSLGGHSGNTIYF; cdr3_nt: TGTGCCAGCAGCTTGGGGGGGCACTCTGGAAACACCATATATTTT
clone_size: .; d_call: TRBD2; v_call: TRBV27; j_call: TRBJ2-7; cdr3_aa: CASSAASGSGSYEQYF; cdr3_nt: TGTGCCAGCAGCGCAGCTAGCGGGAGTGGGTCCTACGAGCAGTACTTC
clone_size: .; d_call: TRBD2; v_call: TRBV10-1; j_call: TRBJ2-5; cdr3_aa: CASGGLAGEETQYF; cdr3_nt: TGCGCCAGCGGGGGACTAGCGGGAGAAGAGACCCAGTACTTC
clone_size: .; d_call: .; v_call: TRBV6-5; j_call: TRBJ2-7; cdr3_aa: CASSYQGYEQYF; cdr3_nt: TGTGCCAGCAGTTACCAGGGCTACGAGCAGTACTTC
clone_size: .; d_call: TRBD2; v_call: TRBV14; j_call: TRBJ2-5; cdr3_aa: CASSLAGGSGETQYF; cdr3_nt: TGTGCCAGCAGCCTTGCGGGAGGCTCGGGGGAGACCCAGTACTTC
clone_size: .; d_call: .; v_call: TRBV2; j_call: TRBJ2-1; cdr3_aa: CASTAAWNNEQFF; cdr3_nt: TGTGCCAGCACAGCGGCATGGAACAATGAGCAGTTCTTC
clone_size: once; d_call: TRBD2; v_call: TRBV11-2; j_call: TRBJ2-5; cdr3_aa: CASSSAGVGETQYF; cdr3_nt: TGTGCCAGCAGCTCAGCGGGAGTTGGTGAGACCCAGTACTTC
clone_size: few; d_call: TRBD2; v_call: TRBV7-6; j_call: TRBJ2-7; cdr3_aa: CASSLTSAAYEQYF; cdr3_nt: TGTGCCAGCAGCCTGACTAGCGCCGCCTACGAGCAGTACTTC
clone_size: .; d_call: TRBD1; v_call: TRBV5-1; j_call: TRBJ1-3; cdr3_aa: CASSLTGGPGNTIYF; cdr3_nt: TGCGCCAGCAGCTTAACAGGGGGCCCTGGAAACACCATATATTTT
clone_size: .; d_call: TRBD2; v_call: TRBV11-2; j_call: TRBJ2-7; cdr3_aa: CASSLDGASGYDGEQYF; cdr3_nt: TGTGCCAGCAGCTTAGACGGGGCTAGCGGGTACGACGGCGAGCAGTACTTC
clone_size: .; d_call: TRBD1; v_call: TRBV7-2; j_call: TRBJ1-1; cdr3_aa: CASSLQGGGTEAFF; cdr3_nt: TGTGCCAGCAGCTTACAGGGGGGTGGAACTGAAGCTTTCTTT
clone_size: .; d_call: .; v_call: TRBV5-4; j_call: TRBJ1-1; cdr3_aa: CASSLSVNHDTEAFF; cdr3_nt: TGTGCCAGCAGCTTATCGGTCAACCACGACACTGAAGCTTTCTTT
clone_size: .; d_call: .; v_call: TRBV19; j_call: TRBJ2-7; cdr3_aa: CASSISPNPTYEQYF; cdr3_nt: TGTGCCAGTAGTATCTCCCCTAATCCTACCTACGAGCAGTACTTC
clone_size: .; d_call: .; v_call: TRBV29-1; j_call: TRBJ1-1; cdr3_aa: CSVEDLAPGHTNTEAFF; cdr3_nt: TGCAGCGTTGAAGATCTCGCGCCAGGGCATACGAACACTGAAGCTTTCTTT
clone_size: once; d_call: .; v_call: TRBV7-2; j_call: TRBJ1-2; cdr3_aa: CASSLTANYGYTF; cdr3_nt: TGTGCCAGCAGCTTAACAGCCAACTATGGCTACACCTTC
clone_size: .; d_call: .; v_call: TRBV7-3; j_call: TRBJ2-2; cdr3_aa: CASSLGQGPNTGELFF; cdr3_nt: TGTGCCAGCAGCCTCGGGCAGGGGCCCAACACCGGGGAGCTGTTTTTT
clone_size: .; d_call: .; v_call: TRBV6-2/TRBV6-3; j_call: TRBJ1-1; cdr3_aa: CASSWPGVRRLNTEAFF; cdr3_nt: TGTGCCAGCAGCTGGCCAGGCGTCAGACGCTTGAACACTGAAGCTTTCTTT
clone_size: .; d_call: TRBD2; v_call: TRBV11-2; j_call: TRBJ2-7; cdr3_aa: CASSLDLGLGDYEQYF; cdr3_nt: TGTGCCAGCAGCTTAGATCTGGGACTAGGGGACTACGAGCAGTACTTC
clone_size: .; d_call: .; v_call: TRBV5-1; j_call: TRBJ1-4; cdr3_aa: CASSWGHGSTNEKLFF; cdr3_nt: TGCGCCAGCAGCTGGGGGCACGGGTCAACTAATGAAAAACTGTTTTTT
clone_size: .; d_call: TRBD2; v_call: TRBV5-1; j_call: TRBJ2-1; cdr3_aa: CASSIGLAGEDEQFF; cdr3_nt: TGCGCCAGCAGCATAGGACTAGCGGGAGAGGATGAGCAGTTCTTC
clone_size: .; d_call: TRBD1; v_call: TRBV7-9; j_call: TRBJ1-2; cdr3_aa: CASSRGQGNYGYTF; cdr3_nt: TGTGCCAGCAGCCGAGGACAGGGGAACTATGGCTACACCTTC
clone_size: .; d_call: .; v_call: TRBV7-9; j_call: TRBJ2-1; cdr3_aa: CASSLSYNEQFF; cdr3_nt: TGTGCCAGCAGCCTATCCTACAATGAGCAGTTCTTC
clone_size: .; d_call: .; v_call: TRBV28; j_call: TRBJ1-1; cdr3_aa: CASSPQGMSTEAFF; cdr3_nt: TGTGCCAGCAGTCCTCAGGGTATGAGCACTGAAGCTTTCTTT
clone_size: .; d_call: .; v_call: TRBV10-3; j_call: TRBJ1-6; cdr3_aa: CAISSKRGNSPLHF; cdr3_nt: TGTGCCATCAGTTCCAAACGGGGAAATTCACCCCTCCACTTT
clone_size: .; d_call: TRBD1; v_call: TRBV12-5; j_call: TRBJ1-1; cdr3_aa: CASGLAGGTEAFF; cdr3_nt: TGTGCTAGTGGCTTAGCAGGGGGGACTGAAGCTTTCTTT
clone_size: .; d_call: TRBD2; v_call: TRBV5-7; j_call: TRBJ2-4; cdr3_aa: CASRGGGLAGGPSKNIQYF; cdr3_nt: TGTGCCTCTCGTGGAGGGGGACTAGCGGGAGGGCCTTCCAAAAACATTCAGTACTTC
clone_size: .; d_call: .; v_call: TRBV19; j_call: TRBJ2-7; cdr3_aa: CASSKQQGLDEQYF; cdr3_nt: TGTGCCAGTAGTAAGCAACAGGGTCTCGACGAGCAGTACTTC
clone_size: once; d_call: .; v_call: TRBV2; j_call: TRBJ1-6; cdr3_aa: CASSPQGRNSPLHF; cdr3_nt: TGTGCCAGCAGCCCGCAGGGTCGGAATTCACCCCTCCACTTT
clone_size: .; d_call: .; v_call: TRBV6-6; j_call: TRBJ1-2; cdr3_aa: CASSPGRGYTF; cdr3_nt: TGTGCCAGCAGCCCCGGTAGAGGCTACACCTTC
clone_size: .; d_call: .; v_call: TRBV29-1; j_call: TRBJ1-1; cdr3_aa: CSVQQALGTEAFF; cdr3_nt: TGCAGCGTTCAACAGGCCCTTGGGACTGAAGCTTTCTTT
clone_size: .; d_call: .; v_call: TRBV5-4; j_call: TRBJ1-1; cdr3_aa: CASSLLSGAATEAFF; cdr3_nt: TGTGCCAGCAGCCTCTTGAGTGGGGCGGCCACTGAAGCTTTCTTT
clone_size: .; d_call: TRBD1; v_call: TRBV18; j_call: TRBJ1-1; cdr3_aa: CASSLRPGGGGTEAFF; cdr3_nt: TGTGCCAGCTCACTAAGGCCAGGGGGTGGCGGAACTGAAGCTTTCTTT
clone_size: .; d_call: TRBD1; v_call: TRBV7-9; j_call: TRBJ1-6; cdr3_aa: CASSIGQGNSPLHF; cdr3_nt: TGTGCCAGCAGCATAGGACAGGGGAATTCACCCCTTCACTTT
clone_size: .; d_call: TRBD1; v_call: TRBV18; j_call: TRBJ2-1; cdr3_aa: CASSPAHRDSHNEQFF; cdr3_nt: TGTGCCAGCTCACCTGCCCACCGGGACAGTCACAATGAGCAGTTCTTC
clone_size: .; d_call: .; v_call: TRBV30; j_call: TRBJ2-5; cdr3_aa: CAWSKGLQETQYF; cdr3_nt: TGTGCCTGGAGCAAGGGGCTCCAAGAGACCCAGTACTTC
clone_size: .; d_call: .; v_call: TRBV29-1; j_call: TRBJ2-2; cdr3_aa: CSVEEGCVRVAGELFF; cdr3_nt: TGCAGCGTTGAAGAAGGTTGCGTCAGGGTGGCCGGGGAGCTGTTTTTT
clone_size: .; d_call: TRBD1; v_call: TRBV27; j_call: TRBJ1-2; cdr3_aa: CASSFRGHGYGYTF; cdr3_nt: TGTGCCAGCAGTTTCAGGGGGCATGGCTATGGCTACACCTTC
clone_size: .; d_call: .; v_call: TRBV30; j_call: TRBJ1-5; cdr3_aa: CAWSVSVTNQPQHF; cdr3_nt: TGTGCCTGGAGTGTATCGGTAACCAATCAGCCCCAGCATTTT
clone_size: .; d_call: TRBD1; v_call: TRBV29-1; j_call: TRBJ2-7; cdr3_aa: CSVGTGSYEQYF; cdr3_nt: TGCAGCGTTGGGACAGGGTCCTACGAGCAGTACTTC
clone_size: .; d_call: .; v_call: TRBV10-3; j_call: TRBJ2-3; cdr3_aa: CAGAGAASTDTQYF; cdr3_nt: TGTGCGGGGGCGGGAGCAGCTAGCACAGATACGCAGTATTTT
clone_size: .; d_call: .; v_call: TRBV12-3/TRBV12-4; j_call: TRBJ1-3; cdr3_aa: CASSYSGTIYF; cdr3_nt: TGTGCCAGCAGCTACAGTGGCACCATATATTTT
clone_size: .; d_call: .; v_call: TRBV11-2; j_call: TRBJ2-7; cdr3_aa: CASSSLRGGSHEQYF; cdr3_nt: TGTGCCAGCAGCTCCCTCCGTGGGGGGTCCCACGAGCAGTACTTC
clone_size: few; d_call: .; v_call: TRBV27; j_call: TRBJ2-7; cdr3_aa: CASSLSAGVPYEQYF; cdr3_nt: TGTGCCAGCAGTTTATCGGCAGGGGTCCCCTACGAGCAGTACTTC
clone_size: .; d_call: TRBD2; v_call: TRBV19; j_call: TRBJ2-7; cdr3_aa: CASSIDSGSSEQYF; cdr3_nt: TGTGCCAGTAGTATTGATAGCGGGAGCTCCGAGCAGTACTTC
clone_size: .; d_call: .; v_call: TRBV11-2; j_call: TRBJ1-3; cdr3_aa: CASSLGAGLSSGNTIYF; cdr3_nt: TGTGCCAGCAGTCTAGGAGCCGGACTAAGCTCTGGAAACACCATATATTTT
clone_size: .; d_call: .; v_call: TRBV28; j_call: TRBJ1-5; cdr3_aa: CASIRSNQPQHF; cdr3_nt: TGTGCCAGCATCAGGAGCAATCAGCCCCAGCATTTT
clone_size: once; d_call: .; v_call: TRBV13; j_call: TRBJ2-3; cdr3_aa: CASSFQGGGTDTQYF; cdr3_nt: TGTGCCAGCAGCTTCCAGGGGGGAGGCACAGATACGCAGTATTTT
clone_size: .; d_call: TRBD2; v_call: TRBV15; j_call: TRBJ2-4; cdr3_aa: CATSSSRQTSDLAKNIQYF; cdr3_nt: TGTGCCACCAGCAGTTCCCGCCAAACTAGCGATTTAGCCAAAAACATTCAGTACTTC
clone_size: .; d_call: TRBD1; v_call: TRBV5-1; j_call: TRBJ2-7; cdr3_aa: CASSGGQGANLYEQYF; cdr3_nt: TGCGCCAGCAGCGGGGGACAGGGGGCGAACCTTTACGAGCAGTACTTC
clone_size: .; d_call: .; v_call: TRBV4-1; j_call: TRBJ1-1; cdr3_aa: CASSHRNYGRNTEAFF; cdr3_nt: TGCGCCAGCAGCCATCGCAACTACGGAAGGAACACTGAAGCTTTCTTT
clone_size: .; d_call: .; v_call: TRBV6-2/TRBV6-3; j_call: TRBJ2-1; cdr3_aa: CASSYVLSTNNEQFF; cdr3_nt: TGTGCCAGCAGTTACGTATTATCCACTAACAATGAGCAGTTCTTC